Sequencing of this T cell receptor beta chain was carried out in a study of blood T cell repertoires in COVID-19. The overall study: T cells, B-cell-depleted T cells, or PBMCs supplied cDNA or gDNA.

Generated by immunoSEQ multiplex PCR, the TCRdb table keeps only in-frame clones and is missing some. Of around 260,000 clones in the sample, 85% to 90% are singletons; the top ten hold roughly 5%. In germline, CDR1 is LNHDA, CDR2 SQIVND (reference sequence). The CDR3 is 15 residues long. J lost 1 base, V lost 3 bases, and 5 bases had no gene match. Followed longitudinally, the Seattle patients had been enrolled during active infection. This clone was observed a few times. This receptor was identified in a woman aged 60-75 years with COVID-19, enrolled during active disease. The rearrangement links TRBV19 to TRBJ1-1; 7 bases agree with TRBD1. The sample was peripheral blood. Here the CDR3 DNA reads TGTGCCAGTAGTATCCGGGGGACAGAGAACACTGAAGCTTTCTTT. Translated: CASSIRGTENTEAFF.